These 21 T cell receptor beta chains originate from one sample sequenced in a study of cytomegalovirus exposure and HLA in healthy donors. Both 60 Vbeta primers and 13 Jbeta primers went into the PCR. The assay was immunoSEQ multiplex PCR, and TCRdb's table has in-frame clones only and misses some. The sample contains some 150,000 clones, roughly 87% of which appear only once. The sample taken for sequencing was PBMCs. The receptors here all came from a man under 40 in good health and CMV-seropositive.

This clone was seen a handful of times. This rearrangement joins TRBV4-1 to TRBJ1-3, with TRBD1 matching 8 bases. This CDR3 is built from 16 residues. The trim removed 5 bases at V and 2 bases at J, leaving 8 bases unmatched. In germline, CDR1 is MGHRA, CDR2 YSYEKL. CDR3 in amino acids: CASSGRQGAAGNTIYF. CDR3 bases: TGCGCCAGCAGCGGGCGGCAGGGGGCGGCTGGAAACACCATATATTTT.

Points on this clone: One end of the junction does not line up with germline, which may come from a read error. The chain links TRBV7-9 to TRBJ1-1; D is undetermined. The CDR3 consists of 15 residues. CDR1 is SEHNR and CDR2 is FQNEAQ in the germline V gene (reference sequence). In DNA form, the CDR3 reads TGTTCCAGCAGCTTAGGTCCAGGCTTGAACACTGAAGCTTTCTTT. Residues: CSSSLGPGLNTEAFF.

V is TRBV7-9 and J is TRBJ1-4, with a weak D call TRBD1 (5 bases). The V and J ends lost 1 base and 5 bases respectively, with 11 bases between them. The germline V gene has CDR1 SEHNR and CDR2 FQNEAQ (reference sequence). This CDR3 has 15 amino acids. CDR3 loop: CASSLEGRENEKLFF. The CDR3 region has the DNA TGTGCCAGCAGCTTAGAGGGCAGGGAAAATGAAAAACTGTTTTTT.

V usage is TRBV27 and J usage is TRBJ2-3; D might be TRBD1 (6 bases). Germline assignment: CDR1 MNHEY and CDR2 SMNVEV (reference sequence). V lost 7 bases to trimming and J lost 3 bases, with 17 bases between them. The length of the CDR3 is 15 residues. The DNA for the CDR3 is TGTGCCAGCACTGACAGGCCCCAGCCGACAGATACGCAGTATTTT. Residues: CASTDRPQPTDTQYF.

There are a few counts of this clone. The chain recombines TRBV4-2 with TRBJ1-5, with unresolved D. The CDR3 runs to 13 residues. V was cut by 4 bases and J by 7 bases, with 11 bases left in between. Germline lookup yields CDR1 LGHNA and CDR2 YNFKEQ. For the CDR3, the DNA is TGTGCCAGCAGCCCAGGCAGTTCCCAGCCCCAGCATTTT. This translates into CASSPGSSQPQHF.

The table lists this clone with a few counts. The chain links TRBV6-6 to TRBJ2-1, with D perhaps TRBD1 (6 bases). The length of the CDR3 is 15 residues. The V and J ends lost 6 bases and 7 bases respectively, with 19 bases between them. In germline, CDR1 is MNHNY, CDR2 SVGAGI (reference sequence). CDR3 region: CASRTSTGLLNEQFF. The CDR3 nucleotides read TGTGCCAGCAGAACCTCTACAGGGTTACTAAATGAGCAGTTCTTC.

The sample holds a few counts of this clone. The V call is TRBV29-1, the J call TRBJ2-3; possibly TRBD1 for D (6 bases). Trimming stripped 4 bases from V and 0 bases from J, with 11 bases between. CDR1 SQVTM and CDR2 ANQGSEA come from the germline V gene. This CDR3 has 14 residues. CDR3 in DNA: TGCAGCGTTGGTAAACAGGGAAGCACAGATACGCAGTATTTT. Translation gives CSVGKQGSTDTQYF.

This clone showed up just once. The chain employs TRBV15 and TRBJ1-4, with 7 bases matching TRBD1. The CDR3 is 17 amino acids. Per the germline V gene, CDR1 is LNHNV and CDR2 is YYDKDF (reference sequence). The V segment lost 2 bases and the J segment 3 bases; nucleotides outside the gene matches: 9. The CDR3 nucleotides are TGTGCCACCAGCAGAAACAGACAGGGCTCGGCTAATGAAAAACTGTTTTTT. Translation: CATSRNRQGSANEKLFF.

The rearrangement joins TRBV19 to TRBJ2-2; D call uncertain. Germline CDR1 reads LNHDA; CDR2 reads SQIVND (reference sequence). V gave up 9 bases and J gave up 4 bases, with 12 bases separating them. The CDR3 totals 13 residues. The CDR3 nucleotides are TGTGCCAGCAACAGAGACCTCACCGGGGAGCTGTTTTTT. Amino acid sequence: CASNRDLTGELFF.

This clone appeared once. The V call is TRBV6-6, the J call TRBJ1-5; tentatively, D is TRBD1 (5 bases). This CDR3 has 15 residues. Per the germline V gene, CDR1 is MNHNY and CDR2 is SVGAGI (reference sequence). Trimming took 10 bases from V and 0 from J, leaving 16 bases between them. CDR3 sequence (DNA): TGTGCCACGGGGGGGGAGCCCTATAGCAATCAGCCCCAGCATTTT. Translated: CATGGEPYSNQPQHF.

This chain joins TRBV7-9 and TRBJ2-2; no clear D gene. CDR1 and CDR2 from the germline V gene are SEHNR and FQNEAQ (reference sequence). The CDR3 has 15 amino acids. V lost 2 bases and J lost 2, with 9 bases in between. For the CDR3, the DNA is TGTGCCAGCAGCTTACCCCGACAAAACACCGGGGAGCTGTTTTTT. Protein product: CASSLPRQNTGELFF.

This clone has only a few counts. This chain links TRBV4-1 with TRBJ1-4; D remains unclear. V lost 3 bases and J 4 bases, leaving 9 bases between the germline ends. This CDR3 contains 14 residues. The V gene's germline CDR1 is MGHRA and CDR2 YSYEKL. The CDR3: CASSQSHGNEKLFF. The CDR3 DNA is TGCGCCAGCAGCCAGTCTCACGGTAATGAAAAACTGTTTTTT.

The chain joins TRBV10-3 to TRBJ2-2; the match to TRBD1 covers 10 bases. Germline values: CDR1 ENHRY, CDR2 SYGVKD. The V and J ends lost 4 bases and 5 bases, in that order; junction bases with no gene match: 4. There are 15 residues in the CDR3. CDR3 nucleotide sequence: TGTGCCATCAGTGCGGGGACAGGGGATACCGGGGAGCTGTTTTTT. This codes for CAISAGTGDTGELFF.

V is TRBV4-2 and J is TRBJ2-7; 11 bases agree with TRBD2. Germline V gene data show CDR1 as LGHNA and CDR2 as YNFKEQ. The CDR3 totals 16 residues. The V gene end was trimmed by 3 bases and the J gene end by 2 bases; junction bases not matched to a gene: 6. CDR3 nucleotides: TGTGCCAGCAGCCAGGCCGGGACTAGCGGAACCTACGAGCAGTACTTC. Its translation: CASSQAGTSGTYEQYF.

This chain uses TRBV6-6 with TRBJ2-7; TRBD1 matches at 9 bases. Per germline, CDR1 MNHNY and CDR2 SVGAGI (reference sequence). V gave up 6 bases and J gave up 6 bases; unmatched junction bases: 12. CDR3 length equals 15 residues. CDR3 DNA: TGTGCCAGCAGCCGCCTCCGGGACAGGGTAGCCGAGCAGTACTTC. Translation gives CASSRLRDRVAEQYF.

V is TRBV5-6 and J is TRBJ2-7, with D maybe TRBD2 (5 bases). There are 14 residues in the CDR3. Germline values: CDR1 SGHDT, CDR2 YYEEEE. Trimming took off 2 bases at V and 3 bases at J, with 12 bases between the two ends. CDR3 bases: TGTGCCAGCAGCTTTCTAGGACTCGTCTACGAGCAGTACTTC. Amino acids: CASSFLGLVYEQYF.

The V call is TRBV7-2, the J call TRBJ2-7; D is possibly TRBD1 (6 bases). V lost 0 bases and J 2 bases, leaving 8 bases between the germline ends. CDR3 length: 14 residues. Germline V gene sequence: CDR1 SGHTA, CDR2 FQGNSA. Here the CDR3 reads CASSLAGHPYEQYF. The CDR3 bases are TGTGCCAGCAGCTTAGCGGGACACCCCTACGAGCAGTACTTC.

This chain uses TRBV5-1 with TRBJ1-3, with TRBD1 matching over 10 bases. V gave up 4 bases and J gave up 4 bases; unmatched junction bases: 8. Germline V lookup: CDR1 SGHRS, CDR2 YFSETQ. The CDR3 length is 16 residues. The CDR3 DNA sequence: TGCGCCAGCAGCCCATCCGGGACAGGGGTCGGAAACACCATATATTTT. Protein sequence: CASSPSGTGVGNTIYF.

The chain carries TRBV28 and TRBJ2-5, with D perhaps matching TRBD2 (6 bases). The CDR3 length is 14 residues. V lost 2 bases and J lost 5, with 12 bases in between. The germline V gene encodes CDR1 MDHEN and CDR2 SYDVKM. In DNA form, the CDR3 reads TGTGCCAGCAGTTTAGCCTCCCTAGCGGAGACCCAGTACTTC. Residues: CASSLASLAETQYF. The whole variable domain, remainder taken from reference TRBV28 and TRBJ2-5, is DVKVTQSSRYLVKRTGEKVFLECVQDMDHENMFWYRQDPGLGLRLIYFSYDVKMKEKGDIPEGYSVSREKKERFSLILESASTNQTSMYLCASSLASLAETQYFGPGTRLLVL.

The V gene is TRBV23-1, the J gene TRBJ1-2, with TRBD1 matching over 8 bases. TRBV23-1 is marked as an open reading frame, function uncertain. V shed 3 bases, J shed 5 bases, and the junction held 5 bases outside the gene matches. There are 14 residues in the CDR3. The CDR3 region is CASSHWTGNYGYTF. CDR3 DNA sequence: TGCGCCAGCAGTCACTGGACAGGGAATTATGGCTACACCTTC.

The chain links TRBV19 to TRBJ2-3; D call uncertain. Germline V gene lookup returns CDR1 LNHDA and CDR2 SQIVND (reference sequence). The germline V and J ends were trimmed by 3 bases and 4 bases, with 8 bases remaining between them. The CDR3 length is 13 residues. In DNA form, the CDR3 reads TGTGCCAGTAGTATTCTCAGCGCAGATACGCAGTATTTT. Its protein is CASSILSADTQYF.